Below are 27 T cell receptor beta chains sequenced from a single sample in a study of cytomegalovirus exposure and HLA in healthy donors. PCR used 60 Vbeta primers and 13 Jbeta primers. Method: immunoSEQ multiplex PCR; TCRdb's copy keeps in-frame clones and lacks some. The sample lists tens of thousands of clones, 75% to 80% seen once, with approximately 5.7% in the top ten. Sequencing was carried out using PBMCs. Receptor source: a female donor in good health and CMV-seronegative.

The chain has TRBV6-4 and TRBJ1-2; D call uncertain. V was cut by 7 bases and J by 4 bases, with 16 bases left in between. CDR3 length: 14 amino acids. Germline CDR1 is MRHNA and CDR2 is SNTAGT. CDR3 sequence (DNA): TGTGCCAGCACTCCGGGCCAAGAGGGCTATGGCTACACCTTC. Its protein is CASTPGQEGYGYTF.

The rearrangement uses TRBV29-1 and TRBJ2-7; D is ambiguous. V was trimmed by 3 bases and J by 2 bases, leaving 8 bases between them. Germline loops: CDR1 SQVTM, CDR2 ANQGSEA. The CDR3 is made up of 12 amino acids. The CDR3 DNA follows: TGCAGCGTTGACCGGGTCCCCTACGAGCAGTACTTC. It encodes CSVDRVPYEQYF.

The rearrangement links TRBV2 to TRBJ1-2; D is uncertain. The CDR3 has 12 amino acids. Germline-derived CDR1 and CDR2 are SNHLY and FYNNEI. V was shortened by 5 bases and J by 4 bases, with 8 bases between the two germline ends. CDR3 residues: CASSSGSYGYTF. Written as DNA, the CDR3 is TGTGCCAGCAGTTCCGGGAGCTATGGCTACACCTTC.

The chain is built from TRBV19 and TRBJ1-2; D gene ambiguous. V dropped 8 bases and J dropped 0 bases, with 10 bases sitting between them. Germline lookup yields CDR1 LNHDA and CDR2 SQIVND (reference sequence). The CDR3 sequence is 13 residues long. The CDR3 nucleotides read TGTGCCAGTTCCACAGCCGCTAACTATGGCTACACCTTC. Its translation is CASSTAANYGYTF.

The J gene is TRBJ1-2, the V gene TRBV4-3; D is uncertain. Germline assignment: CDR1 LGHNA and CDR2 YSLEER. CDR3 length: 16 residues. V was cut by 0 bases and J by 0 bases, with 11 bases left in between. CDR3 DNA: TGCGCCAGCAGCCAAGAGGGCAGGCTCCCTAACTATGGCTACACCTTC. Encoded protein: CASSQEGRLPNYGYTF.

This clone was seen more than once but under ten times. The chain couples TRBV28 to TRBJ2-2, with a tentative D call TRBD2 (5 bases). Germline V lookup: CDR1 MDHEN, CDR2 SYDVKM. V gave up 6 bases and J gave up 6 bases, with 11 bases separating them. The CDR3 consists of 13 residues. The CDR3 sequence is CASRKVGAGELFF. The DNA for the CDR3 is TGTGCCAGCAGAAAGGTCGGGGCCGGGGAGCTGTTTTTT.

The chain employs TRBV5-4 and TRBJ2-1; TRBD2 matches 10 bases. This CDR3 contains 16 residues. Trimming at V came to 3 bases and at J to 1 base, leaving 4 bases not matched to a gene. Germline V gene lookup returns CDR1 SGHNT and CDR2 YYREEE (reference sequence). The CDR3 loop reads CASSSPAGGSYNEQFF. CDR3 coding DNA: TGTGCCAGCAGCTCCCCAGCGGGAGGGTCCTACAATGAGCAGTTCTTC. The whole variable domain, remainder taken from reference TRBV5-4 and TRBJ2-1, is ETGVTQSPTHLIKTRGQQVTLRCSSQSGHNTVSWYQQALGQGPQFIFQYYREEENGRGNFPPRFSGLQFPNYSSELNVNALELDDSALYLCASSSPAGGSYNEQFFGPGTRLTVL.

In this sample, this clone turned up a few times. The chain uses TRBV2 and TRBJ1-4, with 7 bases matching TRBD1. Trimming at V came to 7 bases and at J to 8 bases, leaving 13 bases not matched to a gene. Germline V gene lookup returns CDR1 SNHLY and CDR2 FYNNEI. This CDR3 comprises 15 residues. DNA for the CDR3: TGTGCCAGCATGGGGTATACAGGGGAGGTGGAAAAACTGTTTTTT. Translating it yields CASMGYTGEVEKLFF.

The chain couples TRBV18 to TRBJ2-1, with TRBD2 identical over 12 bases. Germline CDR1 reads KGHSH; CDR2 reads LQKENI. V was clipped by 3 bases and J by 6 bases; unmatched bases: 6. This CDR3 has 16 residues. The CDR3 protein is CASSPPASGGANEQFF. The CDR3 bases are TGTGCCAGCTCACCTCCCGCTAGCGGGGGGGCCAATGAGCAGTTCTTC.

The CDR3 nucleotides read TGTGCCAGCCAACCTTTAACTAGCGGAAGGGACAATGAGCAGTTCTTC. Residues: CASQPLTSGRDNEQFF. The V call is TRBV4-2, the J call TRBJ2-1, with 8 bases that match TRBD2. Germline V gene lookup returns CDR1 LGHNA and CDR2 YNFKEQ. The CDR3 consists of 16 residues. The ends lost 8 bases at V and 5 bases at J; junction bases unmatched: 14.

The rearrangement links TRBV7-9 to TRBJ2-3, with D perhaps TRBD2 (7 bases). Per germline, CDR1 SEHNR and CDR2 FQNEAQ (reference sequence). With 2 bases removed from V and 0 bases from J, the gap between germline ends came to 12 bases. This CDR3 contains 16 residues. In DNA, the CDR3 is TGTGCCAGCAGCTTATCTGGGGGGGCGAGCACAGATACGCAGTATTTT. This encodes CASSLSGGASTDTQYF. Full variable domain (missing parts from reference TRBV7-9 and TRBJ2-3): DTGVSQNPRHKITKRGQNVTFRCDPISEHNRLYWYRQTLGQGPEFLTYFQNEAQLEKSRLLSDRFSAERPKGSFSTLEIQRTEQGDSAMYLCASSLSGGASTDTQYFGPGTRLTVL.

This clone was counted a few times. This chain connects TRBV25-1 to TRBJ2-2; 7 nucleotides agree with TRBD2. The CDR3 runs to 16 residues. The J segment lost 6 bases and the V segment lost 4 bases, leaving 11 bases of the junction unmatched. Germline-derived CDR1 and CDR2 are MGHDK and SYGVNS. The CDR3: CASSAHEGRGSGELFF. The CDR3 DNA is TGTGCCAGCAGTGCCCACGAGGGGCGGGGGTCCGGGGAGCTGTTTTTT. Complete variable domain (other parts from reference TRBV25-1 and TRBJ2-2): EADIYQTPRYLVIGTGKKITLECSQTMGHDKMYWYQQDPGMELHLIHYSYGVNSTEKGDLSSESTVSRIRTEHFPLTLESARPSHTSQYLCASSAHEGRGSGELFFGEGSRLTVL.

The chain couples TRBV7-9 to TRBJ2-1; the match to TRBD2 covers 12 bases. The junction had 3 bases not matched to a gene; V was cut back by 2 bases and J by 1 base. The CDR3 loop spans 17 amino acids. Per the germline V gene, CDR1 is SEHNR and CDR2 is FQNEAQ (reference sequence). The CDR3 loop is CASSLPLAGGSYNEQFF. DNA of the CDR3: TGTGCCAGCAGCTTACCGCTAGCGGGAGGGTCCTACAATGAGCAGTTCTTC.

There are a few counts of this clone. The chain combines TRBV5-5 with TRBJ1-1, with D perhaps TRBD1 (6 bases). Germline values: CDR1 SGHKS, CDR2 YYEKEE (reference sequence). The CDR3 extends over 16 amino acids. V was cut by 0 bases and J by 0 bases, with 12 bases left in between. CDR3: CASSLEGGGMNTEAFF. DNA for the CDR3: TGTGCCAGCAGCTTGGAGGGGGGGGGTATGAACACTGAAGCTTTCTTT.

The rearrangement joins TRBV2 to TRBJ2-5; 9 bases match TRBD1. J was trimmed by 5 bases and V by 5 bases; bases with no gene match: 6. CDR3 length: 14 amino acids. CDR1 is SNHLY, CDR2 FYNNEI, per germline. CDR3 amino acids: CASSTGQGYETQYF. The CDR3 bases are TGTGCCAGCAGTACAGGACAGGGGTACGAGACCCAGTACTTC.

The CDR3 is CASSLGEGGGSNYGYTF. DNA for the CDR3: TGTGCCAGCAGCTTGGGCGAGGGGGGGGGATCTAACTATGGCTACACCTTC. This sequence joins TRBV7-9 and TRBJ1-2; a weak D match, TRBD1 (6 bases). Between the trimmed V and J ends, which lost 3 bases and 0 bases, there was a span of 17 bases. The CDR3 is 17 amino acids. Per germline, CDR1 SEHNR and CDR2 FQNEAQ (reference sequence).

This clone was observed a few times. The chain joins TRBV7-9 to TRBJ1-2, with D possibly matching TRBD1 (5 bases). Trimming stripped 2 bases from V and 2 bases from J, with 9 bases between. The CDR3 sequence is 14 residues long. Germline assignment: CDR1 SEHNR and CDR2 FQNEAQ (reference sequence). The CDR3 loop is CASSLSRTNYGYTF. The CDR3 DNA follows: TGTGCCAGCAGCTTATCCAGGACAAACTATGGCTACACCTTC.

V and J are TRBV7-9 and TRBJ2-3; weak D call: TRBD2 (6 bases). The germline CDR1 and CDR2 sequences are SEHNR and FQNEAQ (reference sequence). This CDR3 comprises 14 residues. V was shortened by 5 bases and J by 5 bases, with 14 bases between the two germline ends. This CDR3 is CASSPGGSGDTQYF. In nucleotides, the CDR3 is TGTGCCAGCAGCCCCGGGGGTAGCGGAGATACGCAGTATTTT.

The chain combines TRBV28 with TRBJ1-3; no clear D. Germline CDR1 MDHEN, CDR2 SYDVKM. The CDR3 covers 15 residues. The V gene lost 4 bases and the J gene lost 0 bases, with 10 bases spanning the gap. This chain's CDR3 is CASSSGGSSGNTIYF. For the CDR3, the DNA is TGTGCCAGCAGTTCGGGAGGCAGCTCTGGAAACACCATATATTTT.

This clone was seen only a few times. The CDR3 loop is CASSFLSQPQHF. Here the CDR3 DNA reads TGTGCCAGCAGCTTTCTCAGTCAGCCCCAGCATTTT. This rearrangement joins TRBV5-6 to TRBJ1-5; D remains ambiguous. Trimming removed 2 bases from V and 6 bases from J, with 6 bases in between. The CDR3 contains 12 residues. The germline V gene encodes CDR1 SGHDT and CDR2 YYEEEE. The whole variable domain, filled in from reference TRBV5-6 and TRBJ1-5, reads DAGVTQSPTHLIKTRGQQVTLRCSPKSGHDTVSWYQQALGQGPQFIFQYYEEEERQRGNFPDRFSGHQFPNYSSELNVNALLLGDSALYLCASSFLSQPQHFGDGTRLSIL.

This clone was observed a few times. The chain carries TRBV5-1 and TRBJ2-3; D call uncertain. The germline V gene has CDR1 SGHRS and CDR2 YFSETQ. The germline V and J ends were trimmed by 4 bases and 6 bases, with 15 bases remaining between them. This CDR3 region has 14 residues. The CDR3 here is CASSPSPGADTQYF. For the CDR3, the DNA is TGCGCCAGCAGCCCCTCCCCCGGAGCGGATACGCAGTATTTT.

The chain links TRBV5-1 to TRBJ2-1; 11 bases align to TRBD2. The ends lost 0 bases at V and 0 bases at J; junction bases unmatched: 5. The CDR3 loop spans 18 amino acids. Germline assignment: CDR1 SGHRS and CDR2 YFSETQ. DNA of the CDR3: TGCGCCAGCAGCTTGGGACTAGCGGGACGATACTCCTACAATGAGCAGTTCTTC. It encodes CASSLGLAGRYSYNEQFF.

This clone appeared once. The gene calls are TRBV5-1 and TRBJ2-5; 13 bases agree with TRBD2. The V gene end was trimmed by 2 bases and the J gene end by 3 bases; junction bases not matched to a gene: 4. The germline V gene has CDR1 SGHRS and CDR2 YFSETQ. The CDR3 covers 16 residues. CDR3 loop: CASSFGTSGGEETQYF. CDR3 in DNA: TGCGCCAGCAGCTTTGGTACTAGCGGGGGGGAAGAGACCCAGTACTTC.

This sequence joins TRBV6-6 and TRBJ1-2, with D maybe TRBD1 (6 bases). Trimming stripped 0 bases from V and 0 bases from J, with 8 bases between. Germline-derived CDR1 and CDR2 are MNHNY and SVGAGI (reference sequence). The CDR3 runs 15 residues. The CDR3 coding sequence is TGTGCCAGCAGTTACTCGGACAGAGCTAACTATGGCTACACCTTC. This codes for CASSYSDRANYGYTF.

The gene calls are TRBV6-5 and TRBJ1-1; D may be TRBD1 (5 bases). This CDR3 spans 16 amino acids. The V end lost 2 bases, the J end lost 1 base, and 14 bases lay between the germline ends. Germline assignment: CDR1 MNHEY and CDR2 SVGAGI. CDR3 sequence: CASSYPPGGQNTEAFF. CDR3 bases: TGTGCCAGCAGTTACCCCCCCGGGGGTCAGAACACTGAAGCTTTCTTT.

This clone was seen more than once but under ten times. V is TRBV5-6 and J is TRBJ1-6; unclear D gene. The CDR3 contains 16 residues. Germline V CDR1 and CDR2: SGHDT, YYEEEE. Trimming pared 4 bases from V and 7 bases from J, leaving 18 bases between. This CDR3 is CASSEKHSMGNSPLHF. In DNA, the CDR3 is TGTGCCAGCAGCGAGAAACACTCTATGGGCAATTCACCCCTCCACTTT.

This sequence joins TRBV29-1 and TRBJ2-1; D might be TRBD2 (6 bases). CDR1 and CDR2 (germline): SQVTM, ANQGSEA. The germline V and J ends were trimmed by 1 base and 16 bases, with 20 bases remaining between them. There are 13 residues in the CDR3. CDR3 DNA sequence: TGCAGCGTTGAAGGGAACCCGGGGACTCCCGATTTCTTC. Its protein product is CSVEGNPGTPDFF.